Following are 26 T cell receptor beta chains from one sample sequenced in a study of OX40 agonist ivuxolimab in advanced cancers. The repertoire was sequenced with immunoSEQ multiplex PCR; TCRdb's copy has only in-frame clones and lacks some. The profile shows more than 80,000 clones, roughly 89% of them singletons. The sample consisted of CD4+ or CD8+ T cells sorted from blood, taken in a trial of the OX40 agonist ivuxolimab. The receptors derive from an adult with an advanced solid tumor such as melanoma, head and neck, liver or kidney cancer.

This sequence joins TRBV15 and TRBJ2-7; TRBD1 matches at 10 bases. The CDR3 totals 16 residues. Germline V CDR1 and CDR2: LNHNV, YYDKDF (reference sequence). After removal of 0 bases from V and 5 bases from J, the junction contained 7 bases not matched to a gene. The CDR3 spells CATSRDGGQGSHEQYF. CDR3 coding DNA: TGTGCCACCAGCAGAGATGGGGGACAGGGGTCCCACGAGCAGTACTTC.

The chain joins TRBV5-5 to TRBJ1-1; TRBD1 might be the D (5 bases). This CDR3 region has 12 residues. V was clipped by 8 bases and J by 3 bases, with 11 bases between them. Germline V lookup: CDR1 SGHKS, CDR2 YYEKEE (reference sequence). The CDR3 is CASTWGDTEAFF. The CDR3 DNA follows: TGTGCCAGTACCTGGGGGGACACTGAAGCTTTCTTT.

This chain links TRBV6-1 with TRBJ2-4; 8 bases fit TRBD1. The germline CDR1 and CDR2 sequences are MNHNS and SASEGT. This CDR3 spans 15 amino acids. J lost 5 bases, V lost 8 bases, and 11 bases had no gene match. CDR3 DNA sequence: TGTGCCAGCCGACAGGGGAGTATTACCGAAAACATTCAGTACTTC. Translating it yields CASRQGSITENIQYF.

The CDR3 loop is CASSLVLAESDEQFF. The CDR3 nucleotides are TGTGCCAGCAGCTTAGTCCTAGCGGAGAGCGATGAGCAGTTCTTC. The chain is built from TRBV7-9 and TRBJ2-1; 7 nucleotides match TRBD2. Germline V gene data show CDR1 as SEHNR and CDR2 as FQNEAQ (reference sequence). The CDR3 is 15 amino acids. V gave up 1 base and J gave up 8 bases; unmatched junction bases: 8. Using reference TRBV7-9 and TRBJ2-1 for the parts outside the CDR3, the full variable domain is DTGVSQNPRHKITKRGQNVTFRCDPISEHNRLYWYRQTLGQGPEFLTYFQNEAQLEKSRLLSDRFSAERPKGSFSTLEIQRTEQGDSAMYLCASSLVLAESDEQFFGPGTRLTVL.

The V and J genes are TRBV5-6 and TRBJ2-5, with a tentative D call TRBD2 (6 bases). CDR3 size: 14 residues. V was pared by 0 bases and J by 2 bases, with 8 bases between. Germline V lookup: CDR1 SGHDT, CDR2 YYEEEE. CDR3 nucleotides: TGTGCCAGCAGCTTGGCCGGGAGTCAAGAGACCCAGTACTTC. It yields the protein CASSLAGSQETQYF. Filled out from reference TRBV5-6 and TRBJ2-5, the complete variable domain reads DAGVTQSPTHLIKTRGQQVTLRCSPKSGHDTVSWYQQALGQGPQFIFQYYEEEERQRGNFPDRFSGHQFPNYSSELNVNALLLGDSALYLCASSLAGSQETQYFGPGTRLLVL.

This chain uses TRBV9 with TRBJ2-5; D not certain. V was clipped by 1 base and J by 5 bases, with 18 bases between them. The CDR3 is 16 amino acids. The V gene's germline CDR1 is SGDLS and CDR2 YYNGEE. The CDR3 region is CASSVLQDSNEETQYF. Written as DNA, the CDR3 is TGTGCCAGCAGCGTACTCCAGGATAGCAATGAGGAGACCCAGTACTTC.

In the case of this clone: This is likely a read error, given that the CDR3 carries no conserved phenylalanine or tryptophan at its end. The limits of the CDR3 on the DNA are not certain, so only TCRdb's listed CDR3 is given. The V gene is TRBV9, the J gene TRBJ2-7; the table's TRBD1 call for D was not verified on the DNA. A total of 10 residues make up the CDR3, ends included. Germline V gene lookup returns CDR1 SGDLS and CDR2 YYNGEE. CDR3 loop: CASSNRDRGR.

The V and J genes are TRBV5-6 and TRBJ2-3; no definite D call. Germline V gene data show CDR1 as SGHDT and CDR2 as YYEEEE. V was trimmed by 6 bases and J by 6 bases, leaving 14 bases between them. The CDR3 spans 13 residues. CDR3 bases: TGTGCCAGCACCCCTTGGGGAAGGGATACGCAGTATTTT. This translates into CASTPWGRDTQYF. The whole variable domain, remainder taken from reference TRBV5-6 and TRBJ2-3, is DAGVTQSPTHLIKTRGQQVTLRCSPKSGHDTVSWYQQALGQGPQFIFQYYEEEERQRGNFPDRFSGHQFPNYSSELNVNALLLGDSALYLCASTPWGRDTQYFGPGTRLTVL.

There are a few counts of this clone. This sequence joins TRBV5-4 and TRBJ2-6, with TRBD1 matching over 10 bases. CDR1 and CDR2 from the germline V gene are SGHNT and YYREEE (reference sequence). V dropped 5 bases and J dropped 2; count of bases not matched to a gene: 10. The CDR3 sequence is 18 residues long. As DNA, the CDR3 is TGTGCCAGCAGTCCGGGACAGGGGCTTCTAGCTGGGGCCAACGTCCTGACTTTC. As protein: CASSPGQGLLAGANVLTF.

The CDR3 DNA reads TGTGCCAGTAGTCCACAGGGCGGTGAGGGCTACGAGCAGTACTTC. Its protein is CASSPQGGEGYEQYF. The rearrangement uses TRBV19 and TRBJ2-7; D is perhaps TRBD1 (6 bases). Trimming removed 5 bases at V and 3 bases at J, with 17 bases between. Germline CDR1 is LNHDA and CDR2 is SQIVND (reference sequence). The CDR3 runs 15 residues.

V is TRBV30 and J is TRBJ2-5; 12 nucleotides line up with TRBD2. This CDR3 region has 15 residues. Per the germline V gene, CDR1 is GTSNPN and CDR2 is SVGIG (reference sequence). With 0 bases clipped from V and 7 bases from J, the junction kept 6 bases outside the gene matches. CDR3 amino acids: CAWSVQLAGGGTQYF. DNA of the CDR3: TGTGCCTGGAGTGTACAACTAGCGGGAGGAGGGACCCAGTACTTC.

The chain links TRBV6-6 to TRBJ1-5; TRBD1 matches at 7 bases. Germline V gene sequence: CDR1 MNHNY, CDR2 SVGAGI (reference sequence). This CDR3 is built from 14 residues. Trimming at V came to 5 bases and at J to 4 bases, leaving 5 bases not matched to a gene. CDR3 residues: CASSTDRLNQPQHF. In DNA, the CDR3 is TGTGCCAGCAGTACGGACAGGTTAAATCAGCCCCAGCATTTT.

This rearrangement joins TRBV5-6 to TRBJ2-3; D remains ambiguous. The CDR3 sequence is 16 residues long. V was pared by 2 bases and J by 2 bases, with 15 bases between. Germline lookup yields CDR1 SGHDT and CDR2 YYEEEE. The CDR3 sequence: CASSFSEQIFTDTQYF. The CDR3 DNA reads as TGTGCCAGCAGCTTCTCGGAACAAATTTTCACAGATACGCAGTATTTT. Full variable domain (outside the CDR3, taken from reference TRBV5-6 and TRBJ2-3): DAGVTQSPTHLIKTRGQQVTLRCSPKSGHDTVSWYQQALGQGPQFIFQYYEEEERQRGNFPDRFSGHQFPNYSSELNVNALLLGDSALYLCASSFSEQIFTDTQYFGPGTRLTVL.

This clone was counted a single time. This chain uses TRBV28 with TRBJ1-4; TRBD1 might be the D (6 bases). Germline V gene sequence: CDR1 MDHEN, CDR2 SYDVKM. The CDR3 loop spans 14 amino acids. V dropped 1 base and J dropped 8 bases, with 11 bases sitting between them. In nucleotides, the CDR3 is TGTGCCAGCAGTTTATTCGCAGGGGTCGAAAAACTGTTTTTT. Its translation: CASSLFAGVEKLFF.

The V and J genes are TRBV6-6 and TRBJ2-7, with D uncertain. CDR3 length: 12 residues. The germline V gene has CDR1 MNHNY and CDR2 SVGAGI (reference sequence). Deletions cut 4 bases from V and 2 bases from J, with 6 bases between. CDR3 amino acids: CASSSIAYEQYF. CDR3 nucleotide sequence: TGTGCCAGCAGTTCTATAGCCTACGAGCAGTACTTC.

The chain employs TRBV4-3 and TRBJ1-3; 7 bases agree with TRBD1. Germline loops: CDR1 LGHNA, CDR2 YSLEER. CDR3 length: 15 amino acids. V lost 2 bases and J lost 4; bases outside the gene matches: 5. CDR3 in amino acids: CASSQLDRTGNTIYF. The DNA of the CDR3 is TGCGCCAGCAGCCAACTGGACAGGACAGGAAACACCATATATTTT.

This chain links TRBV6-6 with TRBJ2-7, with 12 bases lining up with TRBD1. The length of the CDR3 is 15 residues. Looked up from germline, CDR1 is MNHNY and CDR2 is SVGAGI (reference sequence). V lost 6 bases to trimming and J lost 2 bases; unmatched junction nucleotides: 5. This chain's CDR3 is CASRRGQGAAYEQYF. The CDR3 DNA follows: TGTGCCAGCAGGAGGGGACAGGGGGCAGCCTACGAGCAGTACTTC.

The chain uses TRBV6-1 and TRBJ2-1; TRBD2 agrees at 11 bases. Germline CDR1 MNHNS, CDR2 SASEGT. With V trimmed by 2 bases and J by 1 base, 4 bases remained unmatched. This CDR3 is 17 amino acids long. Here the CDR3 DNA reads TGTGCCAGCAGTGAAAAGCTAGCGGGAGGATCCTACAATGAGCAGTTCTTC. Its translation: CASSEKLAGGSYNEQFF.

The CDR3 loop is CAISEGLANNEQFF. The CDR3 nucleotides read TGTGCCATCAGTGAGGGACTAGCGAACAATGAGCAGTTCTTC. The rearrangement joins TRBV10-3 to TRBJ2-1; 9 bases agree with TRBD2. In germline, CDR1 is ENHRY, CDR2 SYGVKD. CDR3 size: 14 residues. With 2 bases clipped from V and 5 bases from J, the junction kept 1 base outside the gene matches.

This clone showed up just once. The chain links TRBV5-1 to TRBJ2-7; 12 bases are shared with TRBD2. The length of the CDR3 is 18 residues. CDR1 and CDR2 from the germline V gene are SGHRS and YFSETQ. The V gene end was trimmed by 5 bases and the J gene end by 6 bases; junction bases not matched to a gene: 18. This CDR3 is CASSSGTGLAGGPTEQYF. The DNA for the CDR3 is TGCGCCAGCAGTTCCGGGACAGGGCTAGCGGGAGGGCCGACCGAGCAGTACTTC. The entire variable domain, with the rest obtained from reference TRBV5-1 and TRBJ2-7, is as follows: KAGVTQTPRYLIKTRGQQVTLSCSPISGHRSVSWYQQTPGQGLQFLFEYFSETQRNKGNFPGRFSGRQFSNSRSEMNVSTLELGDSALYLCASSSGTGLAGGPTEQYFGPGTRLTVT.

The CDR3 is CASSFAGGLGGYTF. The CDR3 region has the DNA TGTGCCAGCAGTTTTGCGGGGGGCCTAGGTGGCTACACCTTC. This chain uses TRBV27 with TRBJ1-2; weak D call: TRBD1 (6 bases). CDR1 is MNHEY and CDR2 is SMNVEV in the germline V gene (reference sequence). The CDR3 totals 14 residues. With 3 bases removed from V and 7 bases from J, the gap between germline ends came to 15 bases.

This clone appeared once. The V gene is TRBV28, the J gene TRBJ2-5, with 9 nucleotides matching TRBD1. Germline values: CDR1 MDHEN, CDR2 SYDVKM. Trimming took 5 bases from V and 5 from J; bases not matched to a gene: 12. This CDR3 comprises 16 residues. The CDR3 reads CASSGGGQGLRETQYF. The DNA of the CDR3 is TGTGCCAGCAGTGGGGGGGGACAGGGTCTTCGGGAGACCCAGTACTTC. Supplemented by reference TRBV28 and TRBJ2-5, the full variable domain reads DVKVTQSSRYLVKRTGEKVFLECVQDMDHENMFWYRQDPGLGLRLIYFSYDVKMKEKGDIPEGYSVSREKKERFSLILESASTNQTSMYLCASSGGGQGLRETQYFGPGTRLLVL.

This sequence joins TRBV19 and TRBJ2-7, with D perhaps TRBD2 (6 bases). This CDR3 has 13 amino acids. Germline V lookup: CDR1 LNHDA, CDR2 SQIVND (reference sequence). Between the trimmed V and J ends, which lost 4 bases and 7 bases, there was a span of 14 bases. The chain's CDR3 is CASSTGLPGEQYF. As DNA, the CDR3 is TGTGCCAGTAGTACGGGACTGCCTGGGGAGCAGTACTTC.

This CDR3 reads CASSLGQKNTEAFF. CDR3 coding DNA: TGCGCCAGCAGCTTGGGACAGAAGAACACTGAAGCTTTCTTT. V and J are TRBV5-1 and TRBJ1-1, with D tentatively TRBD1 (5 bases). There are 14 residues in the CDR3. The germline V gene has CDR1 SGHRS and CDR2 YFSETQ. Between the trimmed V and J ends, which lost 0 bases and 1 base, there was a span of 7 bases.

This clone was detected once. The J gene is TRBJ2-7, the V gene TRBV6-6; D unclear. This CDR3 contains 14 residues. From germline, CDR1 is MNHNY and CDR2 SVGAGI (reference sequence). Deletions cut 4 bases from V and 10 bases from J, with 20 bases between. CDR3: CASSSIRARGPQYF. The CDR3 bases are TGTGCCAGCAGTTCCATCCGGGCCAGAGGCCCCCAGTACTTC.

This clone was detected a few times. The rearrangement uses TRBV19 and TRBJ1-5, with D unresolved. V gave up 3 bases and J gave up 3 bases, with 12 bases separating them. This CDR3 has 15 residues. The germline V gene encodes CDR1 LNHDA and CDR2 SQIVND (reference sequence). The CDR3, as DNA: TGTGCCAGTAGTATTTTGGCGGACCACAATCAGCCCCAGCATTTT. As protein: CASSILADHNQPQHF.